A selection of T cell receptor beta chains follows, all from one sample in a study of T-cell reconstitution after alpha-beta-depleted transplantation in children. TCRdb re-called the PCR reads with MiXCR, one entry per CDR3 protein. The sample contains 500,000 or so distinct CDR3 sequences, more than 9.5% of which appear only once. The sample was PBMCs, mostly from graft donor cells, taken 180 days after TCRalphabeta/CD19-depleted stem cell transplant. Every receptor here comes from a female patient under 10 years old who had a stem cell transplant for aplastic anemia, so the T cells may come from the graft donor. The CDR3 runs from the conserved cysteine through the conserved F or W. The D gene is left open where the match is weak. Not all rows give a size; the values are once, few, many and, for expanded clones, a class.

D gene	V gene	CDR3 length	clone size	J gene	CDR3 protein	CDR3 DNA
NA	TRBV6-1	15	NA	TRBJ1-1	CASSEATLSNTEAFF	TGTGCCAGCAGTGAAGCCACACTTTCTAACACTGAAGCTTTCTTT
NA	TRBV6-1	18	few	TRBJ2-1	CASTKQGIRPDSYNEQFF	TGTGCCAGCACCAAACAGGGAATACGACCCGACTCCTACAATGAGCAGTTCTTC
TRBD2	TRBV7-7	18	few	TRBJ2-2	CASSWEVGPSGTAGELFF	TGTGCCAGCAGTTGGGAGGTCGGACCTAGCGGGACGGCCGGGGAGCTGTTTTTT
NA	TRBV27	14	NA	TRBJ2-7	CVSSGTVSLYEQYF	TGTGTCAGCAGTGGCACAGTGTCCCTCTACGAGCAGTACTTC
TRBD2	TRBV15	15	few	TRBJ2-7	CATSRGRLAGTEQYF	TGTGCCACCAGCAGAGGTAGGCTAGCGGGGACAGAGCAGTACTTC
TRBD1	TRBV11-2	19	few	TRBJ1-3	CASSLDGTGGVLSGNTIYF	TGTGCCAGCAGCTTAGATGGGACAGGGGGGGTCTTATCGGGAAACACCATATATTTT
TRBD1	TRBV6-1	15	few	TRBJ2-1	CASTGQGYTYNEQFF	TGTGCCAGCACCGGACAGGGGTACACCTACAATGAGCAGTTCTTC
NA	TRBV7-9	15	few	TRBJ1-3	CASSLPGAGGNTIYF	TGTGCCAGCAGCTTACCAGGGGCTGGTGGAAACACCATATATTTT
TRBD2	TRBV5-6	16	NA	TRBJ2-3	CASSFKQREAGDTQYF	TGTGCCAGCAGCTTTAAGCAGCGGGAGGCCGGAGATACGCAGTATTTT
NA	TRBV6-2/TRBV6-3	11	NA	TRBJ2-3	CASRNQQSVYF	TGTGCCAGCAGAAACCAGCAAAGCGTGTATTTT
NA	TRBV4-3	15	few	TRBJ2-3	CASSQDHRVKDTQYF	TGCGCCAGCAGCCAAGACCACAGGGTGAAAGATACGCAGTATTTT
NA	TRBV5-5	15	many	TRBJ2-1	CASSLDPTRRGEQFF	TGTGCCAGCAGCTTGGACCCCACACGACGGGGTGAGCAGTTCTTC
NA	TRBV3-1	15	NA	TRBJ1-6	CASSTWEGYDSPLHF	TGTGCCAGCAGCACCTGGGAGGGGTATGATTCACCCCTCCACTTT
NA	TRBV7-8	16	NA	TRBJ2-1	CASSLAGGHSYNEQFF	TGTGCCAGCAGCTTAGCTGGCGGGCACTCCTACAATGAGCAGTTCTTC
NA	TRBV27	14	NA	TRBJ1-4	CASSSHGRGEKLFF	TGTGCCAGCAGTTCACACGGCCGGGGTGAAAAACTGTTTTTT
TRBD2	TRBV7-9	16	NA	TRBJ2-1	CARSGVASGAYNEQFF	TGTGCCAGGTCGGGGGTGGCTAGCGGGGCCTACAATGAGCAGTTCTTC
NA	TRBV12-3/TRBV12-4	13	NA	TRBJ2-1	CASSSRRANEQFF	TGTGCCAGCAGTTCCCGCAGGGCCAATGAGCAGTTCTTC
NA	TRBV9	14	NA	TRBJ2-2	CASSVSPNTGELFF	TGTGCCAGCAGCGTATCTCCTAACACCGGGGAGCTGTTTTTT
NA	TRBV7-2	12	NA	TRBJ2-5	CASSHVRETQYF	TGTGCCAGCAGCCATGTCCGAGAGACCCAGTACTTC
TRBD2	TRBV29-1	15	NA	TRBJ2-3	CSGRLAGVGEDTQYF	TGCAGCGGGCGACTAGCGGGAGTAGGCGAAGATACGCAGTATTTT
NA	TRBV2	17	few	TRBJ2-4	CASSEILSGAGRNIQYF	TGTGCCAGCAGTGAGATTTTGTCGGGAGCGGGCCGGAACATTCAGTACTTC
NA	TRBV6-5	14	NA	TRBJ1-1	CASSYSARNTEAFF	TGTGCCAGCAGTTACTCGGCGAGGAACACTGAAGCTTTCTTT
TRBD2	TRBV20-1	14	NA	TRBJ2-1	CSARGGNSYNEQFF	TGCAGTGCTAGGGGAGGGAACTCCTACAATGAGCAGTTCTTC
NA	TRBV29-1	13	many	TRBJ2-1	CSFPGPYINEQFF	TGCAGCTTCCCGGGACCCTACATTAATGAGCAGTTCTTC
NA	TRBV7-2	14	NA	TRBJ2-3	CASTTRTGPDTHYF	TGTGCCAGCACCACTCGGACTGGCCCGGATACGCACTATTTT
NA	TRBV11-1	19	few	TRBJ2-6	CASLRSGGRLETGANVLTF	TGTGCCAGCTTGAGAAGTGGGGGGCGCTTGGAGACTGGGGCCAACGTCCTGACTTTC
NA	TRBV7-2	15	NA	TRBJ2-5	CASSLARGAQETQYF	TGTGCCAGCAGCTTAGCGAGGGGGGCCCAAGAGACCCAGTACTTC
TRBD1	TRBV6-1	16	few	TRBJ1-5	CASSRTGMASNQPQHF	TGTGCCAGCAGTCGGACAGGAATGGCGAGCAATCAGCCCCAGCATTTT
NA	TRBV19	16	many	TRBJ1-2	CASGTYGRVLHYGYTF	TGTGCCAGCGGTACCTACGGCAGGGTACTGCACTATGGCTACACCTTC
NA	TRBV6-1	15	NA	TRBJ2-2	CASSPQGQPRGEVFF	TGTGCCAGCAGCCCCCAGGGCCAGCCAAGGGGGGAGGTGTTTTTT
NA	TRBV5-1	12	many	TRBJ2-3	CASTSPGDTQYF	TGCGCCAGCACCTCCCCAGGGGATACGCAGTATTTT
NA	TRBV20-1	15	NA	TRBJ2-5	CSAPGRDRGGETQYF	TGCAGTGCCCCGGGGCGGGACAGAGGAGGGGAGACCCAGTACTTC
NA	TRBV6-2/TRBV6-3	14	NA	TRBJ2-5	CASSPPDLKETQYF	TGTGCCAGCAGCCCCCCCGACCTAAAAGAGACCCAGTACTTC
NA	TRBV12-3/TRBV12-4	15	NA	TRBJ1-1	CASSFRPQDPTEAFF	TGTGCCAGCAGTTTTCGGCCTCAGGATCCCACTGAAGCTTTCTTT
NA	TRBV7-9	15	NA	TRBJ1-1	CASSFGGKVNTEAFF	TGTGCCAGCAGCTTCGGGGGAAAAGTGAACACTGAAGCTTTCTTT
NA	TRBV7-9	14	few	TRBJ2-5	CASSLEELQETQYF	TGTGCCAGCAGCTTAGAGGAGCTACAAGAGACCCAGTACTTC
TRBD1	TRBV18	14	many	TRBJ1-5	CASSPGQNNQPQHF	TGTGCCAGCAGCCCGGGACAGAACAATCAGCCCCAGCATTTT
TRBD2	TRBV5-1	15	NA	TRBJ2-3	CASTWRERETDTQYF	TGCGCCAGCACCTGGAGGGAGCGGGAAACAGATACGCAGTATTTT
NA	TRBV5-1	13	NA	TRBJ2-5	CASSWGAQETQYF	TGCGCCAGCAGCTGGGGAGCGCAAGAGACCCAGTACTTC
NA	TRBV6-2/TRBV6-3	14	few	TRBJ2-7	CASSYFAGTYEQYF	TGTGCCAGCAGTTACTTTGCAGGAACCTACGAGCAGTACTTC
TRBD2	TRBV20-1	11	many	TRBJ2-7	CSAGTSGRLYF	TGCAGTGCGGGTACTAGCGGGAGGTTGTACTTC
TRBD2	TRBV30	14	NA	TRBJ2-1	CAWSGRPHWNEQFF	TGTGCCTGGAGCGGGAGGCCCCATTGGAATGAGCAGTTCTTC
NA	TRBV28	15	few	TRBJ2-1	CASRYQGRLANEQFF	TGTGCCAGCAGGTATCAGGGGCGCTTAGCCAATGAGCAGTTCTTC
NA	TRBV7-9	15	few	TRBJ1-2	CASTPRAGRGYGYTF	TGTGCCAGCACTCCCAGGGCCGGGCGTGGCTATGGCTACACCTTC
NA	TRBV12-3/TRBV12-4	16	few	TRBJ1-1	CASSSSLNNRVTEAFF	TGTGCCAGCAGTTCATCCCTCAACAATAGGGTCACTGAAGCTTTCTTT
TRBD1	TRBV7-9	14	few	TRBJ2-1	CASSLGQGPYEQFF	TGTGCCAGCAGCTTGGGACAGGGGCCATATGAGCAGTTCTTC
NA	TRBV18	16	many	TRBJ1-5	CASSPSRAYSNQPQHF	TGTGCCAGCTCACCGTCTAGGGCGTATAGCAATCAGCCCCAGCATTTT
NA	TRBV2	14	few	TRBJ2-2	CASSELWVTGELFF	TGTGCCAGCAGTGAACTTTGGGTCACCGGGGAGCTGTTTTTT
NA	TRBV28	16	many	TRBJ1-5	CASSPRGVYSNQPQHF	TGTGCCAGCAGCCCTCGAGGTGTCTATAGCAATCAGCCCCAGCATTTT